This TCR beta chain was recovered during a study of cytomegalovirus exposure and HLA in healthy donors. Study-level points and caveats: Accurate prediction of HLA-A and HLA-B alleles (for most subjects) was reportedly achieved from TCR beta sequences. Both high specificity and high sensitivity reportedly marked the classifier's diagnosis of cytomegalovirus status. Several of the most significant clusters were apparently associated with common viral pathogens in a later analysis.

There are 15 residues in the CDR3. Germline CDR1 and CDR2: MNHEY and SMNVEV (reference sequence). Germline trimming cut 3 bases from V and 2 bases from J; bases unmatched to any gene: 5. Primers included in the PCR were 60 Vbeta and 13 Jbeta primers. This table comes from immunoSEQ multiplex PCR, and its TCRdb copy is limited to in-frame clones, with some not included. The table records some 200,000 clones, around 86% of them present only once. On this clone: The target antigen is unknown.

The sequencing input was PBMCs. This chain joins TRBV27 and TRBJ2-3; TRBD1 matches at 7 bases. The receptor's source is a woman in her 50s in good health and CMV-seropositive. The DNA for the CDR3 is TGTGCCAGCAGTTTGTCGGGGACAGACACAGATACGCAGTATTTT. It translates to CASSLSGTDTDTQYF.